This entry describes one TCR beta chain. The germline V gene encodes CDR1 GTSNPN and CDR2 SVGIG (reference sequence). The CDR3 is 12 amino acids. V shed 8 bases and J 5 bases; nucleotides not matched to a gene: 8. Original analysis: Nucleated cell number was recorded as an estimate derived from reference gene primer amplification. Some clones are missing from TCRdb's copy, which holds only in-frame ones; the method was immunoSEQ multiplex PCR. V, J and clone size derive from that table, while D and trimming were established from the DNA sequence. This table holds roughly 150,000 clones, approximately 80% found once. This sample was taken from a study of blood T cell repertoires in COVID-19. Overall study context: The United States, Italy and Spain provided the acute and convalescent COVID-19 samples. The analysed material was cDNA or gDNA that came from T cells, B-cell-depleted T cells, or PBMCs.

Material: peripheral blood. The chain employs TRBV30 and TRBJ1-1; TRBD1 matches at 7 bases. The TCR was taken from a woman aged 50 to 60 in a cohort sampled during active or convalescent COVID-19. This chain's CDR3 is CAGLTGWTEAFF. The CDR3 region has the DNA TGTGCCGGATTGACAGGGTGGACTGAAGCTTTCTTT.